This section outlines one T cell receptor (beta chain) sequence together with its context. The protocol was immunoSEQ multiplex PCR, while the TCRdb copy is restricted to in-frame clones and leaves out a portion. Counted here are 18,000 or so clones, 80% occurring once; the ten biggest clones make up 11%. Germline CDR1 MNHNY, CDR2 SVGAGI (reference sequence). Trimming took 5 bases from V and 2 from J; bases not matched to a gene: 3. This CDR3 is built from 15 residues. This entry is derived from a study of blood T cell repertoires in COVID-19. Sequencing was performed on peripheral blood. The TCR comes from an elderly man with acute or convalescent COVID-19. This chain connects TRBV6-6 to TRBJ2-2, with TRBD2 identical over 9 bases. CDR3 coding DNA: TGTGCCAGCAGTCGGACTAGCGCTAACACCGGGGAGCTGTTTTTT. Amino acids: CASSRTSANTGELFF.